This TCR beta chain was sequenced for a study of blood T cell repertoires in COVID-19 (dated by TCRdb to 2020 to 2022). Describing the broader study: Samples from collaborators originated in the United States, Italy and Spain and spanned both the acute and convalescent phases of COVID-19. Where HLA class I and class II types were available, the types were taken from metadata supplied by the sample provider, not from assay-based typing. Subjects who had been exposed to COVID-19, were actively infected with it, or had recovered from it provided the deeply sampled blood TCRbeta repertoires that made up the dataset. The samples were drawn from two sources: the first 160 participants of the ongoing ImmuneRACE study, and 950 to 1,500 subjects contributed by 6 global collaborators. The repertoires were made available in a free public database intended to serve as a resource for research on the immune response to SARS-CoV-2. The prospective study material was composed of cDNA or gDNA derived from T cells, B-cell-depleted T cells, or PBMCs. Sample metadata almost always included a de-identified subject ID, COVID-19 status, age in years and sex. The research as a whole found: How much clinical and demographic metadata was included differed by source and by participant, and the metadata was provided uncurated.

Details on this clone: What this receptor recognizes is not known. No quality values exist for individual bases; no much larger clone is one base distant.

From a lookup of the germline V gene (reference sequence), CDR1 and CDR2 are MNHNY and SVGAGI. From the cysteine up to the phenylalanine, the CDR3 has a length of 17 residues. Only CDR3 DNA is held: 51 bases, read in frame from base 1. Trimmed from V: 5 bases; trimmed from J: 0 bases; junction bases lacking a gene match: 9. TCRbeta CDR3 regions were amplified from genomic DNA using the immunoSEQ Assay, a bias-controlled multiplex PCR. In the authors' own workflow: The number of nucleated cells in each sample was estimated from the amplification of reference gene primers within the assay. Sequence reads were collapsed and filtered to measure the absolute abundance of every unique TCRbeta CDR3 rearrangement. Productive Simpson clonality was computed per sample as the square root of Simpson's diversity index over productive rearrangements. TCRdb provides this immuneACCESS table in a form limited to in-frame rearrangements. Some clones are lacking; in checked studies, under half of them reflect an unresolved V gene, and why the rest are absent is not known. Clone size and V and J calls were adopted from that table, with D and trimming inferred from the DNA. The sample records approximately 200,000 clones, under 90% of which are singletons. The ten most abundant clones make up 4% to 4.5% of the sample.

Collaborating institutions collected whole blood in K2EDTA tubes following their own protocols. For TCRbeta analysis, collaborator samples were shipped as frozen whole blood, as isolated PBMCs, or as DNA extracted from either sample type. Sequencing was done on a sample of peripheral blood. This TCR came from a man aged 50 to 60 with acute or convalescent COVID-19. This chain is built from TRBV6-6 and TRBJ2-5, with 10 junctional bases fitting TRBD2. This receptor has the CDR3 CASSPPSGGLYQETQYF. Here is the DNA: TGTGCCAGCAGTCCCCCTAGCGGGGGACTGTACCAAGAGACCCAGTACTTC.